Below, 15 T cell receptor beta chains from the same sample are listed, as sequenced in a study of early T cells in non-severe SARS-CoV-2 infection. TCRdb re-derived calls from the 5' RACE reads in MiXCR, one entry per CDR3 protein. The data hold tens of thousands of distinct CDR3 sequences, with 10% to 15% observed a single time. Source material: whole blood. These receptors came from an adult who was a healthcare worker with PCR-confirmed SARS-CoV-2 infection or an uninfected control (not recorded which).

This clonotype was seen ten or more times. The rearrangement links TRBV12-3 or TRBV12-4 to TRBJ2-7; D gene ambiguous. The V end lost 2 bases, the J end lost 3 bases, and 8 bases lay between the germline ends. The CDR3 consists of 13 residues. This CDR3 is CASSLWQSYEQYF. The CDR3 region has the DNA TGTGCCAGCAGTTTATGGCAAAGCTACGAGCAGTACTTC.

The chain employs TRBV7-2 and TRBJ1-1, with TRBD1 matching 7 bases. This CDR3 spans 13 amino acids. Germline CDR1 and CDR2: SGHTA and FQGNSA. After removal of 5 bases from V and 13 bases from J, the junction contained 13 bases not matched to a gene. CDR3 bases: TGTGCCAGCAGCCCGACTCTTGGGACAGTCAGTTTCTTT. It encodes CASSPTLGTVSFF.

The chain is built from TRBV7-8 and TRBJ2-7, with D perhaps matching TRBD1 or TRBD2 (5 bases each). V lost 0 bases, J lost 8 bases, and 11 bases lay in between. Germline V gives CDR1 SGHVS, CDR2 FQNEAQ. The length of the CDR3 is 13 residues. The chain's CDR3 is CASSLAIRGQQYF. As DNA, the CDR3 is TGTGCCAGCAGCTTAGCTATTAGGGGACAGCAGTACTTC.

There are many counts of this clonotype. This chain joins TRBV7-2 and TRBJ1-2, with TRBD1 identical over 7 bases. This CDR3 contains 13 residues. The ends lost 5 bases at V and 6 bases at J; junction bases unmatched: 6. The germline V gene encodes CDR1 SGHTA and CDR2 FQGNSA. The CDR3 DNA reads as TGTGCCAGCAGCCGTGGACAGGCAGATGGCTACACCTTC. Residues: CASSRGQADGYTF.

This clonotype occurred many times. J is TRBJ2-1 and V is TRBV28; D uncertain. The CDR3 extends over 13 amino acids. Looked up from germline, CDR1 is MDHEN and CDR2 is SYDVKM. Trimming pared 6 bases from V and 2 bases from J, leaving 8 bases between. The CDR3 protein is CASRLGAYNEQFF. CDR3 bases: TGTGCCAGCAGATTAGGAGCCTACAATGAGCAGTTCTTC.

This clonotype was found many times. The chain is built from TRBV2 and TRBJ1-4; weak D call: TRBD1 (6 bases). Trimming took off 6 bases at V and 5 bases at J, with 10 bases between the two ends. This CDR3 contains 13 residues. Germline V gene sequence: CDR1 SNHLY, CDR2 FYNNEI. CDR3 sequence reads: CASSRDTNEKLFF. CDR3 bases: TGTGCCAGCAGCCGGGACACAAATGAAAAACTGTTTTTT.

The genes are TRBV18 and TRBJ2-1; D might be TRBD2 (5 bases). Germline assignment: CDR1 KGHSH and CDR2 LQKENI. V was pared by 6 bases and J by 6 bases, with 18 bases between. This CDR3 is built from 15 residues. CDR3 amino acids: CASSRTERSGNEQFF. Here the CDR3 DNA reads TGTGCCAGCTCGCGGACTGAACGGTCTGGCAATGAGCAGTTCTTC.

Written as DNA, the CDR3 is TGTGCCAGCAGTGAAGCTTTCTTT. Translation gives CASSEAFF. The V and J genes are TRBV3-2 and TRBJ1-1. TRBV3-2 is assigned pseudogene status. This CDR3 has 8 amino acids.

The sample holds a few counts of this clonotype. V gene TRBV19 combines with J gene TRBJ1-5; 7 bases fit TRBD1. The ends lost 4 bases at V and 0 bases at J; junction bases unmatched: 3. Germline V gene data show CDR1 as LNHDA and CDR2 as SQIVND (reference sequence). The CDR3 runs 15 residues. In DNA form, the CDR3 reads TGTGCCAGTAGTACAGGGGGTTATAGCAATCAGCCCCAGCATTTT. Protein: CASSTGGYSNQPQHF.

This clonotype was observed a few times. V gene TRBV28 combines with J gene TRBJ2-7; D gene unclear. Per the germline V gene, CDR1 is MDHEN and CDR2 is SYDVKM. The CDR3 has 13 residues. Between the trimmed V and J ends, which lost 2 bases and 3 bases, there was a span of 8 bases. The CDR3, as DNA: TGTGCCAGCAGTTTAGCCCCGGACTACGAGCAGTACTTC. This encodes CASSLAPDYEQYF.

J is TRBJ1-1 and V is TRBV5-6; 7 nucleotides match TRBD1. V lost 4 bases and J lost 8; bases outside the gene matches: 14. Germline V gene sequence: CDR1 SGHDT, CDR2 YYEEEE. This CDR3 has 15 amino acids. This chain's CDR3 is CASSTNGQESSEAFF. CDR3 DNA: TGTGCCAGCAGCACCAATGGACAGGAGTCATCGGAAGCTTTCTTT. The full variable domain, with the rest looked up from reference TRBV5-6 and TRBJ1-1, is DAGVTQSPTHLIKTRGQQVTLRCSPKSGHDTVSWYQQALGQGPQFIFQYYEEEERQRGNFPDRFSGHQFPNYSSELNVNALLLGDSALYLCASSTNGQESSEAFFGQGTRLTVV.

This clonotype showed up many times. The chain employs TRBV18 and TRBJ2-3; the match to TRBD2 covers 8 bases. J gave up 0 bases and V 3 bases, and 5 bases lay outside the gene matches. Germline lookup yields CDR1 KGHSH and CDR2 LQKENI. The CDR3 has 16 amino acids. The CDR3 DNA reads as TGTGCCAGCTCACCTTCGGGGGGGACTAGCACAGATACGCAGTATTTT. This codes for CASSPSGGTSTDTQYF.

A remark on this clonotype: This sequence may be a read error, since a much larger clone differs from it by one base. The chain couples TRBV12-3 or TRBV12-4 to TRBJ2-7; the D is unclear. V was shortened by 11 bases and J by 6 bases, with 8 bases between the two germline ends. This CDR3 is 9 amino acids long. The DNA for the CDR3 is TGTGCCGCCGGCTTCGAGCAGTACTTC. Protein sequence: CAAGFEQYF.

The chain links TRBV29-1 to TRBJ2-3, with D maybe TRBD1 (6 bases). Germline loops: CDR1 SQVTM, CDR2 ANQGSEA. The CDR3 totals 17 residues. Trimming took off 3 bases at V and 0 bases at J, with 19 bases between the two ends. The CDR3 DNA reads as TGCAGCGTTGATCGAAATAGGGACACAACTAGCACAGATACGCAGTATTTT. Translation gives CSVDRNRDTTSTDTQYF.

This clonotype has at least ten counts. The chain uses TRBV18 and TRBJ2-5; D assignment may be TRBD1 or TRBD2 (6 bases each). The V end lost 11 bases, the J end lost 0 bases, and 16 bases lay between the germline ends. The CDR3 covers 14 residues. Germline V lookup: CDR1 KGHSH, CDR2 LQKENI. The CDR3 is CACRQGGYQETQYF. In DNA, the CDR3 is TGTGCCTGCCGCCAAGGGGGGTACCAAGAGACCCAGTACTTC.